This record concerns one T cell receptor beta chain sequence. Other DNA sequences of this sample code for an identical CDR3. Profiling relied on immunoSEQ multiplex PCR, and the TCRdb table lists in-frame clones only, not all of them. The sample shows about 200,000 clones, 88% of them seen only once. The sample belongs to a study of blood T cell repertoires in COVID-19. Study context: Samples representing acute and convalescent COVID-19 were sourced from the United States, Italy and Spain.

The length of the CDR3 is 15 residues. The V and J ends lost 0 bases and 0 bases respectively, with 7 bases between them. CDR1 is SGHRS and CDR2 is YFSETQ in the germline V gene. V is TRBV5-1 and J is TRBJ1-5; unclear D gene. Sequenced sample: peripheral blood. The sequence was collected from a man aged 35 to 55 with active or convalescent COVID-19. This chain's CDR3 is CASSLDGFSNQPQHF. In DNA, the CDR3 is TGCGCCAGCAGCTTGGACGGGTTTAGCAATCAGCCCCAGCATTTT. Combining the CDR3 with reference TRBV5-1 and TRBJ1-5 gives the whole variable domain KAGVTQTPRYLIKTRGQQVTLSCSPISGHRSVSWYQQTPGQGLQFLFEYFSETQRNKGNFPGRFSGRQFSNSRSEMNVSTLELGDSALYLCASSLDGFSNQPQHFGDGTRLSIL.